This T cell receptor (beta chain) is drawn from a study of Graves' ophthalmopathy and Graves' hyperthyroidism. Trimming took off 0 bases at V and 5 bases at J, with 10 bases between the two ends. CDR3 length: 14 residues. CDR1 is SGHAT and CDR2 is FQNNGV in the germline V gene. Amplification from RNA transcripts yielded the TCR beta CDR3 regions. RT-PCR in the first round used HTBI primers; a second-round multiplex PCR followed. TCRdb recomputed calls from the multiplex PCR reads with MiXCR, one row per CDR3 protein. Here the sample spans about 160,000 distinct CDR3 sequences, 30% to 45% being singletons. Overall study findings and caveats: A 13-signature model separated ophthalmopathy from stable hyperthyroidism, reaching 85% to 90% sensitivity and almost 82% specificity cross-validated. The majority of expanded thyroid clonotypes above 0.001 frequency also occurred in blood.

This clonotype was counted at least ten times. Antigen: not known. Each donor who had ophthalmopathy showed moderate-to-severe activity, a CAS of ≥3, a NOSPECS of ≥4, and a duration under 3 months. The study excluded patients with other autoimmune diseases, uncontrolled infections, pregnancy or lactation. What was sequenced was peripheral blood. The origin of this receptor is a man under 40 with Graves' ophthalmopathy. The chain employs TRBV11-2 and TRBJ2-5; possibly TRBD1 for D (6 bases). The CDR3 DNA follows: TGTGCCAGCAGCTTAGAGGGGGCAGGGGAGACCCAGTACTTC. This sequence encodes CASSLEGAGETQYF.